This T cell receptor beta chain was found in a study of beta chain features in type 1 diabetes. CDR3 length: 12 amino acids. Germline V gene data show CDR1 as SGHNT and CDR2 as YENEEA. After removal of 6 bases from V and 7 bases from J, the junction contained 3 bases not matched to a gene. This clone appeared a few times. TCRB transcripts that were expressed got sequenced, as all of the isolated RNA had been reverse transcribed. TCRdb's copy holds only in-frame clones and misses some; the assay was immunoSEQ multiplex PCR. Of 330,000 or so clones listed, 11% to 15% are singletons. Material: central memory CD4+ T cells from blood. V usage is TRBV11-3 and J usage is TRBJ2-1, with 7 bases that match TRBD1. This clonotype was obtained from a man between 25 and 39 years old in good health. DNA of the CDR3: TGTGCCAGCAGTATACAGGGGAATGAGCAGTTCTTC. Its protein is CASSIQGNEQFF.